The 24 T cell receptor beta chains below all came from one sample that was sequenced in a study of T cells in women clearing cervical HPV infection. The data were produced by immunoSEQ multiplex PCR, yet TCRdb's version contains in-frame clones alone and is incomplete. Its table lists tens of thousands of clones. The specimen sequenced was blood buffy coat. These receptors were taken from a woman between 18 and 75 years old with a cervical HPV16 infection that either progressed to CIN3+ or cleared (not recorded which).

Of note for this clone: The read halts 3 residues ahead of the CDR3 end, with the missing end drawn from the germline J gene. V is TRBV2 and J is TRBJ2-2; D unresolved. CDR3 length: 13 amino acids. V gave up 0 bases and J gave up 6 bases, with 5 bases separating them. In germline, CDR1 is SNHLY, CDR2 FYNNEI. CDR3 DNA (partial): TGTGCCAGCAGTGAAGCATCGTCCGGGGAG. This translates into CASSEASSGE. The CDR3 in its entirety is CASSEASSGELFF.

About this clone itself: The read is 3 residues too short to cover the CDR3 end, so that end is filled in from the germline J gene. The chain employs TRBV28 and TRBJ2-5, with 9 bases fitting TRBD1. From germline, CDR1 is MDHEN and CDR2 SYDVKM. The CDR3 contains 14 residues. V lost 5 bases and J lost 5; bases outside the gene matches: 6. The covered CDR3 bases are TGTGCCAGCAGTCCAGACAGGGGGTTTGAGACC. This sequence encodes CASSPDRGFET. The CDR3 reads in full as CASSPDRGFETQYF. Based on the CDR3 plus reference TRBV28 and TRBJ2-5, the full variable domain is DVKVTQSSRYLVKRTGEKVFLECVQDMDHENMFWYRQDPGLGLRLIYFSYDVKMKEKGDIPEGYSVSREKKERFSLILESASTNQTSMYLCASSPDRGFETQYFGPGTRLLVL.

Points on this clone: The read terminates 3 residues before the CDR3 end, so the remaining end is supplied by the germline J gene. The rearrangement joins TRBV11-2 to TRBJ2-5; TRBD1 matches 7 bases. Germline values: CDR1 SGHAT, CDR2 FQNNGV. This CDR3 has 15 residues. V shed 5 bases and J 0 bases; nucleotides not matched to a gene: 6. The CDR3 is CASSKTGTDQETQYF. The CDR3 bases that were read are TGTGCCAGCAGCAAAACCGGGACAGACCAAGAGACC.

Of note for this clone: With the read ending 3 residues before the CDR3 end, the germline J gene is used to fill in that end. V and J are TRBV19 and TRBJ1-2; 10 bases fit TRBD1. The junction had 6 bases not matched to a gene; V was cut back by 10 bases and J by 4 bases. The CDR3 has 13 amino acids. The V gene's germline CDR1 is LNHDA and CDR2 SQIVND (reference sequence). The DNA read from the CDR3 is TGTGCCATCCGGGACAGGGGAGGCTATGGC. Protein: CAIRDRGGYG. The full CDR3 protein is CAIRDRGGYGYTF.

With respect to this clone: Coverage ceases 3 residues before the CDR3 finishes, and the germline J gene fills in the end. The chain has TRBV18 and TRBJ1-5, with no clear D. The CDR3 has 16 amino acids. Trimming shortened V by 6 bases and J by 5 bases, and 20 bases separated the two germline ends. CDR1 KGHSH and CDR2 LQKENI come from the germline V gene. CDR3 bases read: TGTGCCAGCTCGCCTTTCGACACAAAGTTCCATCAGCCC. Amino acids: CASSPFDTKFHQP. In full, the CDR3 reads CASSPFDTKFHQPQHF.

With respect to this clone: The read finishes 3 residues shy of the CDR3 end, and the germline J gene is used to complete it. V usage is TRBV7-2 and J usage is TRBJ1-4; a possible D gene is TRBD1 (5 bases). The CDR3 consists of 15 residues. The V gene's germline CDR1 is SGHTA and CDR2 FQGNSA. The V gene lost 5 bases and the J gene lost 8 bases, with 18 bases spanning the gap. This CDR3 reads CASSLLGHKREKLFF. CDR3 bases read: TGTGCCAGCAGCCTACTCGGACACAAAAGGGAAAAA.

As to this clone: The observed sequence ends 3 residues before the CDR3 terminus, with the missing tail filled in from the germline J gene. The J gene is TRBJ2-7, the V gene TRBV5-1, with 8 bases identical to TRBD2. The J segment lost 2 bases and the V segment lost 6 bases, leaving 7 bases of the junction unmatched. The V gene's germline CDR1 is SGHRS and CDR2 YFSETQ. CDR3 length: 14 amino acids. CDR3 sequence: CASNPPGGTYEQYF. The sequenced part of the CDR3 DNA is TGCGCCAGCAACCCCCCGGGGGGGACCTACGAG.

To note about this clone: The read terminates 3 residues ahead of where the CDR3 ends, so the germline J gene completes it. V usage is TRBV20-1 and J usage is TRBJ2-5, with TRBD2 matching 9 bases. With 2 bases clipped from V and 2 bases from J, the junction kept 3 bases outside the gene matches. The CDR3 loop spans 14 amino acids. The germline V gene encodes CDR1 DFQATT and CDR2 SNEGSKA (reference sequence). CDR3 amino acids: CSARLAGIQETQYF. The part of the CDR3 DNA that was read is TGCAGTGCTAGACTAGCGGGGATACAAGAGACC.

As for this clone: Sequencing ends 3 residues short of the CDR3 end; the germline J gene provides the rest. The chain has TRBV5-1 and TRBJ2-3, with TRBD2 identical over 7 bases. CDR3 length: 13 amino acids. Trimming cost V 0 bases and J 6 bases; bases outside gene matches: 1. The V gene's germline CDR1 is SGHRS and CDR2 YFSETQ. The CDR3 protein is CASSLALADTQYF. The CDR3 bases that were read are TGCGCCAGCAGCTTGGCACTAGCGGATACG. The complete variable domain, with remaining parts taken from reference TRBV5-1 and TRBJ2-3, reads KAGVTQTPRYLIKTRGQQVTLSCSPISGHRSVSWYQQTPGQGLQFLFEYFSETQRNKGNFPGRFSGRQFSNSRSEMNVSTLELGDSALYLCASSLALADTQYFGPGTRLTVL.

As to this clone: The read terminates 3 residues ahead of where the CDR3 ends, so the germline J gene completes it. The chain employs TRBV7-9 and TRBJ2-1, with D possibly being TRBD1 (5 bases). V dropped 6 bases and J dropped 7 bases, with 10 bases sitting between them. Germline V gives CDR1 SEHNR, CDR2 FQNEAQ (reference sequence). The CDR3 contains 12 residues. CDR3 residues: CASSSGFNEQFF. The CDR3 bases that were read are TGTGCCAGCAGTTCAGGGTTTAATGAG.

As for this clone: From the germline J gene comes the end of the CDR3, since the read stops 3 residues before it. The genes are TRBV19 and TRBJ2-3, with D tentatively TRBD2 (6 bases). The CDR3 spans 15 residues. Per the germline V gene, CDR1 is LNHDA and CDR2 is SQIVND (reference sequence). The part of the CDR3 DNA that was read is TGTGCCAGTAGTATTTTGTCGGGGGACGGAGAGACG. Residues: CASSILSGDGET. The full CDR3 reads CASSILSGDGETQYF.

Notes on this clone: The read comes to an end 3 residues before the CDR3 does, leaving the germline J gene to fill in the end. The J gene is TRBJ1-2, the V gene TRBV6-2 or TRBV6-3, with a weak D call TRBD1 (5 bases). The CDR3 runs 14 residues. The germline gives CDR1 MNHEY, CDR2 SVGEGT. Incomplete CDR3 DNA: TGTGCCAGTAAAGCGGGAGGGACCTACAATGAC. Translating it yields CASKAGGTYND. In full, the CDR3 reads CASKAGGTYNDYTF.

On this clone itself: The read stops 3 residues short of the end of the CDR3; the missing end is completed from the germline J gene. The chain joins TRBV10-3 to TRBJ1-2; 11 bases line up with TRBD1. Germline loops: CDR1 ENHRY, CDR2 SYGVKD. The CDR3 contains 13 residues. The chain's CDR3 is CAIRRGQGDGYTF. The covered CDR3 bases are TGTGCCATCAGGAGGGGACAGGGGGACGGC.

Turning to this clone: The read ends 3 residues before the CDR3 terminus; that terminus is restored from the germline J gene. This chain joins TRBV20-1 and TRBJ1-5, with unresolved D. CDR3 size: 13 residues. V was trimmed by 3 bases and J by 3 bases, leaving 9 bases between them. Germline V gives CDR1 DFQATT, CDR2 SNEGSKA (reference sequence). Here the CDR3 reads CSARGPSNQPQHF. CDR3 DNA (partial): TGCAGTGCTAGGGGCCCGTCCAATCAGCCC.

Here the CDR3 reads CAWLYPGTSSNEQFF. The CDR3 bases that were read are TGTGCCTGGTTGTATCCCGGGACTAGCAGCAATGAG. This chain joins TRBV30 and TRBJ2-1; 9 nucleotides agree with TRBD2. The read ends 3 residues shy of where the CDR3 ends; the end is completed using the germline J gene. The CDR3 length is 15 residues. CDR1 is GTSNPN, CDR2 SVGIG, per germline (reference sequence). The trim removed 5 bases at V and 6 bases at J, leaving 11 bases unmatched.

The CDR3 bases that were read are TGCAGTGCTAGAGACGGACAGCTCTATGGC. It yields the protein CSARDGQLYG. The whole CDR3 reads CSARDGQLYGYTF. This chain connects TRBV20-1 to TRBJ1-2; possibly TRBD1 for D (6 bases). The missing CDR3 end, 3 residues past where the read stops, is filled in from the germline J gene. The CDR3 runs to 13 residues. Germline V gene data show CDR1 as DFQATT and CDR2 as SNEGSKA (reference sequence). V dropped 0 bases and J dropped 4 bases, with 9 bases sitting between them.

As concerns this clone: The read stops 3 residues short of the end of the CDR3; the missing end is completed from the germline J gene. The chain carries TRBV5-5 and TRBJ2-7; maybe TRBD1 (7 bases). Trimming cost V 0 bases and J 5 bases, with 12 bases left between them. This CDR3 spans 14 amino acids. CDR1 SGHKS and CDR2 YYEKEE come from the germline V gene (reference sequence). CDR3 DNA, as far as it was read: TGTGCCAGCAGCTTGGAACAGGGGAGGCACGAG. It codes for CASSLEQGRHE. The entire CDR3 protein is CASSLEQGRHEQYF.

Comment on this clone: The read stops 3 residues short of the end of the CDR3; the missing end is completed from the germline J gene. The genes are TRBV18 and TRBJ1-4; TRBD1 aligns across 8 bases. This CDR3 is built from 13 residues. Germline CDR1 reads KGHSH; CDR2 reads LQKENI. The ends lost 8 bases at V and 6 bases at J; junction bases unmatched: 5. CDR3 sequence reads: CASPTGAYEKLFF. CDR3 DNA (partial): TGTGCCAGCCCGACAGGGGCATATGAAAAA.

For this clone: The sequence runs out 3 residues before the end of the CDR3; the remainder is reconstructed from the germline J gene. The rearrangement links TRBV11-2 to TRBJ1-2, with 9 bases matching TRBD1. Germline V CDR1 and CDR2: SGHAT, FQNNGV. This CDR3 has 13 amino acids. Trimming took 5 bases from V and 5 from J; bases not matched to a gene: 3. The part of the CDR3 DNA that was read is TGTGCCAGCAGCATACAGGGGGCTTATGGC. Protein sequence: CASSIQGAYG. The full CDR3 protein is CASSIQGAYGYTF.

As concerns this clone: Read data end 3 residues before the CDR3 end; the end is taken from the germline J gene. The rearrangement uses TRBV7-3 and TRBJ1-3; a possible D gene is TRBD1 (5 bases). Germline CDR1 SGHTA, CDR2 FQGTGA. The CDR3 is made up of 17 amino acids. The part of the CDR3 DNA that was read is TGTGCCAGCAGCCGGGGGAGGGTAGCGGGGGGAGGGAAGCGG. It translates to CASSRGRVAGGGKR. The whole CDR3 sequence is CASSRGRVAGGGKRIYF.

Details on this clone: The read ends 3 residues before the CDR3 terminus; that terminus is restored from the germline J gene. The chain couples TRBV19 to TRBJ2-4, with D possibly TRBD1 on 5 matching bases. Germline loops: CDR1 LNHDA, CDR2 SQIVND (reference sequence). The CDR3 runs 14 residues. The covered CDR3 bases are TGTGCCAGTAGTAGTCAGGGTTCTAACTATGGT. Translation: CASSSQGSNYG. The full CDR3 reads CASSSQGSNYGQYF.

Concerning this clone itself: The DNA ends 3 residues before the CDR3 does, and the rest of the CDR3 is filled in from the germline J gene. The J gene is TRBJ1-1, the V gene TRBV7-2; 10 bases map to TRBD1. Trimming at V came to 5 bases and at J to 4 bases, leaving 4 bases not matched to a gene. The germline CDR1 and CDR2 sequences are SGHTA and FQGNSA. This CDR3 has 14 residues. The DNA read from the CDR3 is TGTGCCAGCAGCACGACAGGGGGCGCCACTGAA. This sequence encodes CASSTTGGATE. The entire CDR3 sequence reads CASSTTGGATEAFF. The full variable domain, its missing parts supplied by reference TRBV7-2 and TRBJ1-1, is GAGVSQSPSNKVTEKGKDVELRCDPISGHTALYWYRQSLGQGLEFLIYFQGNSAPDKSGLPSDRFSAERTGGSVSTLTIQRTQQEDSAVYLCASSTTGGATEAFFGQGTRLTVV.

With respect to this clone: From the germline J gene comes the end of the CDR3, since the read stops 3 residues before it. The rearrangement links TRBV5-1 to TRBJ1-5, with TRBD1 matching over 7 bases. The J segment lost 7 bases and the V segment lost 1 base, leaving 8 bases of the junction unmatched. The CDR3 extends over 15 amino acids. Germline V gene sequence: CDR1 SGHRS, CDR2 YFSETQ. CDR3 sequence reads: CASSLWDSQSQPQHF. CDR3 bases read: TGCGCCAGCAGCTTGTGGGACAGTCAAAGCCAGCCC. Using reference TRBV5-1 and TRBJ1-5 for the parts outside the CDR3, the full variable domain is KAGVTQTPRYLIKTRGQQVTLSCSPISGHRSVSWYQQTPGQGLQFLFEYFSETQRNKGNFPGRFSGRQFSNSRSEMNVSTLELGDSALYLCASSLWDSQSQPQHFGDGTRLSIL.

Comments on this clone: Read data end 3 residues before the CDR3 end; the end is taken from the germline J gene. The rearrangement links TRBV5-1 to TRBJ1-5; D is possibly TRBD1 (5 bases). Per germline, CDR1 SGHRS and CDR2 YFSETQ. The CDR3 contains 13 residues. The V and J ends lost 0 bases and 6 bases respectively, with 7 bases between them. The CDR3 spells CASSLDRFQPQHF. The DNA read from the CDR3 is TGCGCCAGCAGCTTGGACAGGTTTCAGCCC.